This T cell receptor beta chain was identified during a study of blood T cell repertoires in COVID-19. Using immunoSEQ multiplex PCR, the repertoire was profiled, and TCRdb retains in-frame clones only, with some absent. The sample lists about 170,000 clones, under 85% occurring once. The clonotype was recovered from a man aged 45-65 years who had recovered from COVID-19. The sample taken for sequencing was PBMCs or T cells enriched from blood (not recorded which).

The CDR3 DNA follows: TGTGCCAGCAGCTTGACTAGCGGGGGGCCGTGGGAGACCCAGTACTTC. Its protein product is CASSLTSGGPWETQYF. The rearrangement joins TRBV7-2 to TRBJ2-5; 13 positions agree with TRBD2. The CDR3 is made up of 16 amino acids. Unmatched junction bases numbered 6, after V lost 3 bases and J lost 5 bases. In germline, CDR1 is SGHTA, CDR2 FQGNSA.